This entry lists 29 T cell receptor beta chains sequenced from one sample in a study of blood T cell repertoires in COVID-19. Assay: immunoSEQ multiplex PCR; the TCRdb copy retains only in-frame clones and omits some. The sample consists of some 180,000 clones, around 82% of them appearing once. The material sequenced was PBMCs or T cells enriched from blood (not recorded which). The receptors originated from a woman aged 60-75 years with acute COVID-19.

The CDR3: CASSPTGSTDTQYF. CDR3 coding DNA: TGTGCCAGCAGCCCGACAGGAAGCACAGATACGCAGTATTTT. The V and J genes are TRBV9 and TRBJ2-3; D perhaps matches TRBD1 (6 bases). This CDR3 comprises 14 residues. V lost 4 bases, J lost 0 bases, and 9 bases lay in between. Germline lookup yields CDR1 SGDLS and CDR2 YYNGEE.

V gene TRBV14 combines with J gene TRBJ2-1; TRBD2 might be the D (6 bases). The V end was cut by 4 bases, the J end by 7 bases, with 14 bases between. CDR1 and CDR2 (germline): SGHDN, FVKESK. The CDR3 length is 14 residues. DNA for the CDR3: TGTGCCAGCAGCCCATCTGGGAGGTGGAATGAGCAGTTCTTC. This sequence encodes CASSPSGRWNEQFF. Full variable domain (outside the CDR3, taken from reference TRBV14 and TRBJ2-1): EAGVTQFPSHSVIEKGQTVTLRCDPISGHDNLYWYRRVMGKEIKFLLHFVKESKQDESGMPNNRFLAERTGGTYSTLKVQPAELEDSGVYFCASSPSGRWNEQFFGPGTRLTVL.

V is TRBV18 and J is TRBJ1-2; 7 bases are shared with TRBD1. The J segment lost 3 bases and the V segment lost 2 bases, leaving 6 bases of the junction unmatched. CDR3 length equals 15 residues. The germline CDR1 and CDR2 sequences are KGHSH and LQKENI. CDR3 in amino acids: CASSPGQGVDYGYTF. In DNA form, the CDR3 reads TGTGCCAGCTCACCAGGGCAGGGGGTCGACTATGGCTACACCTTC.

The gene calls are TRBV19 and TRBJ2-6; TRBD1 matches at 11 bases. V lost 1 base and J lost 2; bases outside the gene matches: 7. The CDR3 has 19 amino acids. Germline CDR1 is LNHDA and CDR2 is SQIVND (reference sequence). In DNA form, the CDR3 reads TGTGCCAGTAGTATAGGGGGACAGGGGGTGTTCACTGGGGCCAACGTCCTGACTTTC. Its translation: CASSIGGQGVFTGANVLTF.

V is TRBV29-1 and J is TRBJ1-1, with 7 bases matching TRBD1. From germline, CDR1 is SQVTM and CDR2 ANQGSEA. The length of the CDR3 is 12 residues. The CDR3 reads CTGDSMNTEAFF. DNA for the CDR3: TGCACCGGGGACAGTATGAACACTGAAGCTTTCTTT.

The V call is TRBV10-3, the J call TRBJ2-2, with TRBD1 identical over 8 bases. The V segment lost 6 bases and the J segment 1 base; nucleotides outside the gene matches: 1. The CDR3 sequence is 14 residues long. Germline-derived CDR1 and CDR2 are ENHRY and SYGVKD. The CDR3 DNA reads TGTGCCATCAGCGGACAGGGGAACACCGGGGAGCTGTTTTTT. This translates into CAISGQGNTGELFF.

V is TRBV12-5 and J is TRBJ2-5; TRBD1 matches 10 bases. Germline V gene data show CDR1 as LGHNT and CDR2 as FRNRAP. The CDR3 consists of 14 residues. The V gene end was trimmed by 6 bases and the J gene end by 4 bases; junction bases not matched to a gene: 5. CDR3 amino acids: CASGGQGRRETQYF. CDR3 nucleotides: TGTGCTAGTGGGGGACAGGGGCGCCGAGAGACCCAGTACTTC.

This clone was picked up one time. The CDR3 nucleotides are TGTGCCAGCAGCCTTAGCGGGAGGGCCAATGAGCAGTTCTTC. As protein: CASSLSGRANEQFF. V usage is TRBV7-9 and J usage is TRBJ2-1, with 11 bases that match TRBD2. CDR3 size: 14 residues. The ends lost 5 bases at V and 6 bases at J; junction bases unmatched: 3. The germline gives CDR1 SEHNR, CDR2 FQNEAQ (reference sequence).

The rearrangement uses TRBV5-1 and TRBJ1-1; 8 positions agree with TRBD1. The CDR3 runs 14 residues. Germline CDR1 reads SGHRS; CDR2 reads YFSETQ. With 4 bases clipped from V and 2 bases from J, the junction kept 4 bases outside the gene matches. The CDR3 sequence: CASSRTGSNTEAFF. CDR3 nucleotide sequence: TGCGCCAGCAGCAGGACAGGGTCAAACACTGAAGCTTTCTTT.

The rearrangement uses TRBV4-2 and TRBJ2-3, with 10 bases fitting TRBD2. With 6 bases clipped from V and 2 bases from J, the junction kept 8 bases outside the gene matches. The germline gives CDR1 LGHNA, CDR2 YNFKEQ. This CDR3 is built from 16 residues. CDR3: CASRREAGGNTDTQYF. The CDR3 bases are TGTGCCAGCAGAAGAGAAGCGGGGGGGAACACAGATACGCAGTATTTT.

This clone was counted a few times. V gene TRBV7-8 combines with J gene TRBJ1-5; D gene unclear. The CDR3 extends over 14 amino acids. Per germline, CDR1 SGHVS and CDR2 FQNEAQ. The germline V and J ends were trimmed by 8 bases and 2 bases, with 13 bases remaining between them. The CDR3 loop reads CASGEGSGNQPQHF. CDR3 in DNA: TGTGCCAGCGGGGAGGGCTCGGGCAATCAGCCCCAGCATTTT.

V usage is TRBV28 and J usage is TRBJ1-2, with a tentative D call TRBD1 (5 bases). Germline CDR1 and CDR2: MDHEN and SYDVKM. The CDR3 loop spans 13 amino acids. Trimming stripped 7 bases from V and 5 bases from J, with 14 bases between. The DNA for the CDR3 is TGTGCCAGCATTCCGTCCTCAGGGTATGGCTACACCTTC. It specifies CASIPSSGYGYTF.

The chain uses TRBV19 and TRBJ1-4, with a possible D match to TRBD1 (5 bases). In germline, CDR1 is LNHDA, CDR2 SQIVND (reference sequence). There are 14 residues in the CDR3. V lost 8 bases and J 0 bases, leaving 10 bases between the germline ends. CDR3 DNA: TGTGCCAGTTGGGGCGCGGCAACTAATGAAAAACTGTTTTTT. As protein: CASWGAATNEKLFF.

The J gene is TRBJ2-1, the V gene TRBV7-2; possible D gene TRBD2, 7 bases. The CDR3 is made up of 18 amino acids. CDR1 and CDR2 from the germline V gene are SGHTA and FQGNSA. Trimming took 4 bases from V and 9 from J, leaving 28 bases between them. The CDR3 protein is CASSSKRFGGPGLSEQFF. The CDR3 DNA is TGTGCCAGCAGCTCCAAGAGATTCGGGGGGCCTGGTTTAAGTGAGCAGTTCTTC.

This chain joins TRBV19 and TRBJ2-7, with 7 bases that match TRBD1. J gave up 2 bases and V 7 bases, and 11 bases lay outside the gene matches. The CDR3 is 15 residues long. Germline V gene sequence: CDR1 LNHDA, CDR2 SQIVND (reference sequence). CDR3 sequence reads: CASKKTGTVAYEQYF. The CDR3 DNA sequence: TGTGCCAGTAAAAAAACCGGGACAGTAGCCTACGAGCAGTACTTC. Based on the CDR3 plus reference TRBV19 and TRBJ2-7, the full variable domain is DGGITQSPKYLFRKEGQNVTLSCEQNLNHDAMYWYRQDPGQGLRLIYYSQIVNDFQKGDIAEGYSVSREKKESFPLTVTSAQKNPTAFYLCASKKTGTVAYEQYFGPGTRLTVT.

This clone has a single count. The CDR3 DNA sequence: TGTGCCAGCAGCTTACCACAGGGGGCGATATTTGGCTACACCTTC. It yields the protein CASSLPQGAIFGYTF. The chain has TRBV7-2 and TRBJ1-2, with TRBD1 matching over 9 bases. The length of the CDR3 is 15 residues. CDR1 is SGHTA and CDR2 is FQGNSA in the germline V gene. Trimming at V came to 2 bases and at J to 7 bases, leaving 8 bases not matched to a gene.

The V call is TRBV7-2, the J call TRBJ2-5; 10 bases match TRBD1. Germline CDR1 is SGHTA and CDR2 is FQGNSA. The V gene end was trimmed by 1 base and the J gene end by 3 bases; junction bases not matched to a gene: 5. CDR3 length equals 16 residues. The CDR3 loop is CASSLGGTGVEETQYF. The DNA of the CDR3 is TGTGCCAGCAGCTTAGGAGGGACAGGGGTTGAAGAGACCCAGTACTTC.

This clone was seen more than once but under ten times. The chain combines TRBV25-1 with TRBJ2-2; D is uncertain. Deletions cut 4 bases from V and 3 bases from J, with 9 bases between. The CDR3 spans 14 residues. CDR1 and CDR2 (germline): MGHDK, SYGVNS. CDR3 residues: CASSVSRDTGELFF. DNA for the CDR3: TGTGCCAGCAGTGTGTCCCGGGACACCGGGGAGCTGTTTTTT.

The V and J genes are TRBV2 and TRBJ1-5; D gene uncertain. Per germline, CDR1 SNHLY and CDR2 FYNNEI. V was trimmed by 7 bases and J by 5 bases, leaving 12 bases between them. This CDR3 spans 13 amino acids. CDR3 in DNA: TGTGCCAGCAAATGGGAGGGAGATCAGCCCCAGCATTTT. Protein sequence: CASKWEGDQPQHF.

The chain has TRBV25-1 and TRBJ2-7; D not resolved. V lost 2 bases, J lost 4 bases, and 9 bases lay in between. The V gene's germline CDR1 is MGHDK and CDR2 SYGVNS. The CDR3 is 13 amino acids. The CDR3 loop reads CASSEPPRYEQYF. The CDR3 bases are TGTGCCAGCAGTGAACCCCCTAGGTACGAGCAGTACTTC.

This clone was seen a few times. The CDR3 loop is CASSVVQGGQETQYF. The DNA for the CDR3 is TGTGCCAGCAGCGTAGTTCAAGGGGGCCAAGAGACCCAGTACTTC. This chain joins TRBV9 and TRBJ2-5; tentatively, D is TRBD1 (6 bases). Per the germline V gene, CDR1 is SGDLS and CDR2 is YYNGEE. This CDR3 has 15 residues. Trimming pared 0 bases from V and 1 base from J, leaving 10 bases between.

The gene calls are TRBV19 and TRBJ1-1; D ambiguous. The germline gives CDR1 LNHDA, CDR2 SQIVND (reference sequence). This CDR3 is 14 amino acids long. The V end was cut by 5 bases, the J end by 7 bases, with 17 bases between. As DNA, the CDR3 is TGTGCCAGTAGTCCTCGAGCTGGGCTGGTTGAAGCTTTCTTT. It is translated as CASSPRAGLVEAFF.

This clone was detected a few times. This chain joins TRBV5-1 and TRBJ2-7, with 8 bases matching TRBD1. The CDR3 is 15 residues long. V lost 3 bases to trimming and J lost 2 bases; unmatched junction nucleotides: 7. The germline V gene has CDR1 SGHRS and CDR2 YFSETQ. The CDR3 here is CASSWGDRSPYEQYF. DNA for the CDR3: TGCGCCAGCAGCTGGGGGGACAGGTCGCCCTACGAGCAGTACTTC.

This chain uses TRBV5-1 with TRBJ2-7; 11 nucleotides align to TRBD2. Germline V gene lookup returns CDR1 SGHRS and CDR2 YFSETQ. V trimming: 4 bases; J trimming: 0 bases; junction bases outside the gene matches: 3. CDR3 length equals 15 residues. Here the CDR3 reads CASSLGTSGSYEQYV. CDR3 DNA sequence: TGCGCCAGCAGCCTGGGGACTAGCGGCTCCTACGAGCAGTACGTC.

This clone occurred once. This sequence joins TRBV13 and TRBJ2-2; D is perhaps TRBD2 (6 bases). The CDR3 covers 16 residues. Trimming pared 6 bases from V and 2 bases from J, leaving 16 bases between. Germline values: CDR1 PRHDT, CDR2 FYEKMQ (reference sequence). This CDR3 is CASSFWRGVNTGELFF. The CDR3 nucleotides read TGTGCCAGCAGTTTTTGGCGGGGTGTTAACACCGGGGAGCTGTTTTTT.

The V call is TRBV9, the J call TRBJ1-3; no clear D. CDR3 length: 15 residues. Trimming took 0 bases from V and 0 from J, leaving 7 bases between them. The germline CDR1 and CDR2 sequences are SGDLS and YYNGEE. CDR3 DNA: TGTGCCAGCAGCGTAGACACCACCTCTGGAAACACCATATATTTT. Its translation is CASSVDTTSGNTIYF.

This clone was observed a handful of times. The rearrangement uses TRBV6-5 and TRBJ2-1, with TRBD2 matching 11 bases. Germline V gene lookup returns CDR1 MNHEY and CDR2 SVGAGI. The CDR3 contains 15 residues. J was trimmed by 0 bases and V by 7 bases; bases with no gene match: 2. CDR3 residues: CASIGTSGSYNEQFF. In nucleotides, the CDR3 is TGTGCCAGCATTGGGACTAGCGGCTCCTACAATGAGCAGTTCTTC.

The chain employs TRBV5-1 and TRBJ2-7, with 7 bases that match TRBD1. Germline CDR1 SGHRS, CDR2 YFSETQ. After removal of 7 bases from V and 6 bases from J, the junction contained 4 bases not matched to a gene. This CDR3 contains 11 residues. CDR3 region: CASGTGAEQYF. CDR3 nucleotides: TGCGCCAGCGGAACAGGGGCCGAGCAGTACTTC.

The chain carries TRBV6-5 and TRBJ1-2; a weak D match, TRBD1 (5 bases). The CDR3 extends over 15 amino acids. V was pared by 2 bases and J by 7 bases, with 17 bases between. Germline V gene lookup returns CDR1 MNHEY and CDR2 SVGAGI. Here the CDR3 reads CASSYSRQGAGGYTF. As DNA, the CDR3 is TGTGCCAGCAGTTACAGTAGGCAGGGCGCCGGTGGCTACACCTTC.